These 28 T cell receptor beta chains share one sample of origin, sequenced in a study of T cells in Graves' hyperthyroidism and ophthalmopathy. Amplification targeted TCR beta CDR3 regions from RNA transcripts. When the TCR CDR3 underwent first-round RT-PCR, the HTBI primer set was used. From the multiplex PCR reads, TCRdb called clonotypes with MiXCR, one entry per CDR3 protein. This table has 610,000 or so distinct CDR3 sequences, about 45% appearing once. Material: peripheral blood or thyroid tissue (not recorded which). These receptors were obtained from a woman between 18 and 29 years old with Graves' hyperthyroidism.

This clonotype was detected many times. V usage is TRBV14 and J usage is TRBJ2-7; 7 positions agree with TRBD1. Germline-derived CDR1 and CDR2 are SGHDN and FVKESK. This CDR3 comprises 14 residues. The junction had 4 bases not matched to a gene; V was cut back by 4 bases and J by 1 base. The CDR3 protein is CASSLWTGSYEQYF. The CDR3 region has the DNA TGTGCCAGCAGCCTATGGACAGGATCCTACGAGCAGTACTTC.

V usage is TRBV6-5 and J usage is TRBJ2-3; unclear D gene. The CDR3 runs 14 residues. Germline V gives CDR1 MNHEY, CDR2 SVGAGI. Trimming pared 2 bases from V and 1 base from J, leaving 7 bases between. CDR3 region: CASSYRSRTDTQYF. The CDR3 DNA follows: TGTGCCAGCAGTTACAGGTCCCGCACAGATACGCAGTATTTT.

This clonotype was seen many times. CDR3 in amino acids: CAISEGAGGPNEQYF. The CDR3 nucleotides read TGTGCCATCAGTGAGGGGGCGGGAGGGCCTAACGAGCAGTACTTC. V usage is TRBV10-3 and J usage is TRBJ2-7; 9 bases are a match to TRBD2. The CDR3 totals 15 residues. Germline CDR1 reads ENHRY; CDR2 reads SYGVKD. The V gene end was trimmed by 2 bases and the J gene end by 5 bases; junction bases not matched to a gene: 7.

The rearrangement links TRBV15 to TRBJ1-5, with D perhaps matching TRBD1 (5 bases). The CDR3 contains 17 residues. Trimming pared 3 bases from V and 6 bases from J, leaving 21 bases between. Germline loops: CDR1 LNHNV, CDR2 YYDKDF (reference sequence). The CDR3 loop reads CATSRGPGRDGAQPQHF. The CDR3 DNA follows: TGTGCCACCAGCAGGGGTCCTGGCCGGGACGGCGCTCAGCCCCAGCATTTT.

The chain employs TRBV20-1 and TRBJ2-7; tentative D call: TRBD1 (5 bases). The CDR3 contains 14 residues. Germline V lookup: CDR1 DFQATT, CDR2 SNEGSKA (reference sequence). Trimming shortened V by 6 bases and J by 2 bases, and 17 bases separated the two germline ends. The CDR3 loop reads CSAAQGSKAYEQYF. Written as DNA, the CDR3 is TGCAGTGCGGCCCAGGGCAGCAAGGCCTACGAGCAGTACTTC.

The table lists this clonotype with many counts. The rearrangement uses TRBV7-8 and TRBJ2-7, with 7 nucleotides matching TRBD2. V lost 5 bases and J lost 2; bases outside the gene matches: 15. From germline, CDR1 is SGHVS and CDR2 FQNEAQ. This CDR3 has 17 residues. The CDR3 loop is CASSVNPGRAVPYEQYF. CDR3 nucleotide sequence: TGTGCCAGCAGCGTTAACCCGGGGAGGGCGGTGCCCTACGAGCAGTACTTC.

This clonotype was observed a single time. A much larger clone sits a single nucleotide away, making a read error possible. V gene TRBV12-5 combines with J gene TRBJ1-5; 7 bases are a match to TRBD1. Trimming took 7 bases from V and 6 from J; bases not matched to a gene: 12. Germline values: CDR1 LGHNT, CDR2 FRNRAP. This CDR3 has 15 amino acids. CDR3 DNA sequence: TGTGCTAGTGTCTTGTTACAGGGGTGGGCTCAGCCCCAGCATTTT. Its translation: CASVLLQGWAQPQHF.

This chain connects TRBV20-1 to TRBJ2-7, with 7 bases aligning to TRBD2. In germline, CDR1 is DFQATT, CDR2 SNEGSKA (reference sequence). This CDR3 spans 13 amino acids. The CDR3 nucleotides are TGCAGCACCACCGGGGCACTAGCGTACGAGCAGTACTTC. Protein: CSTTGALAYEQYF.

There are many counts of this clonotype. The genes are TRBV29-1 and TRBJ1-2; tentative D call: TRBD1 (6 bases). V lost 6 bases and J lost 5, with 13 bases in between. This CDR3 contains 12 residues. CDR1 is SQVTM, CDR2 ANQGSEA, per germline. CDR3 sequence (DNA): TGCAGCGTCGTAGGGGGGGGATATGGCTACACCTTC. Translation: CSVVGGGYGYTF. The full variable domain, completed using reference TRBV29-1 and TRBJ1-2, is SAVISQKPSRDICQRGTSLTIQCQVDSQVTMMFWYRQQPGQSLTLIATANQGSEATYESGFVIDKFPISRPNLTFSTLTVSNMSPEDSSIYLCSVVGGGYGYTFGSGTRLTVV.

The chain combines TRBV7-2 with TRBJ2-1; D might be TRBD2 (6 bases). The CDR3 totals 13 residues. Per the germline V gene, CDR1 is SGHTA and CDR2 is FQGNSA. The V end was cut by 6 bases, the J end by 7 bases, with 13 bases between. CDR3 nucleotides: TGTGCCAGCAGTTACCAGGCGGGGAATGAGCAGTTCTTC. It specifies CASSYQAGNEQFF.

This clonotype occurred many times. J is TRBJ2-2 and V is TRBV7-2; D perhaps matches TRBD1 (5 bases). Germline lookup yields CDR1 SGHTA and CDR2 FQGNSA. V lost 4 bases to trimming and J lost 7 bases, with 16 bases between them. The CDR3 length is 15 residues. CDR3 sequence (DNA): TGTGCCAGCAGCTACCAGGGTTCAGGAGTCGGGGAGCTGTTTTTT. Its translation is CASSYQGSGVGELFF.

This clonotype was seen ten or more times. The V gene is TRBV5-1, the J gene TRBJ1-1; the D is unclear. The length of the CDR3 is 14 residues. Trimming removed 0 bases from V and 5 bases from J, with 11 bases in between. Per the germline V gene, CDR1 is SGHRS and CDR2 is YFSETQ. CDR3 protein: CASSLADGGTEAFF. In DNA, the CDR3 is TGCGCCAGCAGCTTGGCCGACGGAGGTACTGAAGCTTTCTTT.

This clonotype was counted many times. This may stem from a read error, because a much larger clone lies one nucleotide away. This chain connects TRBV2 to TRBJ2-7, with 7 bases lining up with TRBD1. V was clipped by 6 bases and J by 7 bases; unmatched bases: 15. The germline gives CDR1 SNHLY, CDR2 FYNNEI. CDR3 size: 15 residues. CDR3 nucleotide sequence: TGTGCCAGCAGGACACAGGGGCCTGGGAGCAATGAGCAGTACTTC. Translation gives CASRTQGPGSNEQYF. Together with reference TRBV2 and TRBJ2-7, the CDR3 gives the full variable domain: EPEVTQTPSHQVTQMGQEVILRCVPISNHLYFYWYRQILGQKVEFLVSFYNNEISEKSEIFDDQFSVERPDGSNFTLKIRSTKLEDSAMYFCASRTQGPGSNEQYFGPGTRLTVT.

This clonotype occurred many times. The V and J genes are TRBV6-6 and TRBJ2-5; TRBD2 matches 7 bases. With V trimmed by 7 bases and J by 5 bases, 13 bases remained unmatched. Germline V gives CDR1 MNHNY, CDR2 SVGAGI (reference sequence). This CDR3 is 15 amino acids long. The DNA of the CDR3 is TGTGCCAGCACCACGGAGACTAGCTTTCGGGAGACCCAGTACTTC. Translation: CASTTETSFRETQYF.

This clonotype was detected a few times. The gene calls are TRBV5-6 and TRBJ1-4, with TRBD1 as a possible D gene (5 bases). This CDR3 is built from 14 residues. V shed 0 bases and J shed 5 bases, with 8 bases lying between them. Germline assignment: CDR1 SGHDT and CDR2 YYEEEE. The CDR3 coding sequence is TGTGCCAGCAGCTTGGCGGGACCCAATGAAAAACTGTTTTTT. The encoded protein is CASSLAGPNEKLFF.

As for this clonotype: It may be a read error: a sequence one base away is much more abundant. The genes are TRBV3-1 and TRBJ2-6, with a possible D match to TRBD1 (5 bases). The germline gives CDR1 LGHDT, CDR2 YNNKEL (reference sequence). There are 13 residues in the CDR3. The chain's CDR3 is CASSPTGANVPTF. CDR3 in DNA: TGTGCCAGCAGCCCCACTGGGGCCAACGTCCCGACTTTC.

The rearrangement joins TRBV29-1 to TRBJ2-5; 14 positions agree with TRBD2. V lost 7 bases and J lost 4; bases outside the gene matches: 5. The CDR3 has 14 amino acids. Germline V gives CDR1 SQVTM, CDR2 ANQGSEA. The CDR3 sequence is CSGGTSGSGETQYF. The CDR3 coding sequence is TGCAGCGGGGGGACTAGCGGGAGCGGAGAGACCCAGTACTTC.

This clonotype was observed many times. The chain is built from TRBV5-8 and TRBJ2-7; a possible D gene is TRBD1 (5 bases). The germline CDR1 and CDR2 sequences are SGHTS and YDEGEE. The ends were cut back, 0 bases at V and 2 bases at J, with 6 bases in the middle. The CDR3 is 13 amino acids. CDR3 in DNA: TGTGCCAGCAGCTTGGAACAGGCCTACGAGCAGTACTTC. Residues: CASSLEQAYEQYF.

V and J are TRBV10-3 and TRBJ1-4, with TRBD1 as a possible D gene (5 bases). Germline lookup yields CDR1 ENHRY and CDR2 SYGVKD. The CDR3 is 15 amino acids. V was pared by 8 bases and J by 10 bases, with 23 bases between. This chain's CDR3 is CAIGRGVTAGGKLFF. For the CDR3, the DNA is TGTGCCATCGGGCGAGGGGTAACGGCAGGAGGAAAACTGTTTTTT.

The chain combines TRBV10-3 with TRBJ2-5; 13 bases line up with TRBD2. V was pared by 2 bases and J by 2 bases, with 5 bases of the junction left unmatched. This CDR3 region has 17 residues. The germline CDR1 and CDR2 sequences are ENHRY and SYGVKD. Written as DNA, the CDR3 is TGTGCCATCAGTGAGCCGACTAGCGGGAGGCCGCAAGAGACCCAGTACTTC. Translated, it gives CAISEPTSGRPQETQYF.

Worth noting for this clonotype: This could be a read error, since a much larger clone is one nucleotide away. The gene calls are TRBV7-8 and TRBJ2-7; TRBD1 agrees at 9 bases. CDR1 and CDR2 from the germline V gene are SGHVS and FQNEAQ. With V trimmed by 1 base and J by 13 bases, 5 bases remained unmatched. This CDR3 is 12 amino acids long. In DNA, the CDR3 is TGTGCCAGCAGCTTAGGCGGGACAGGGCAATACTTC. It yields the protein CASSLGGTGQYF.

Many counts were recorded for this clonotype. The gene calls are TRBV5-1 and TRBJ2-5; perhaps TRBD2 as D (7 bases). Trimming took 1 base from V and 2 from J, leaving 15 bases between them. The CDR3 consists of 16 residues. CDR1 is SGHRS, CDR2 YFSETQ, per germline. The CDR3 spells CASSLTGRGGQETQYF. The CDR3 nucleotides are TGCGCCAGCAGCTTGACGGGCAGGGGAGGGCAAGAGACCCAGTACTTC.

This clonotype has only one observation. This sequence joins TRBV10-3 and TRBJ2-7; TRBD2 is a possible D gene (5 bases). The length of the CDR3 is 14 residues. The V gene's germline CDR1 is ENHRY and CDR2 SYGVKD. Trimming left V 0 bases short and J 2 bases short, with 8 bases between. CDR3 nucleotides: TGTGCCATCAGTGAGTCAGGACTTCCCTACGAGCAGTACTTC. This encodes CAISESGLPYEQYF.

The CDR3 region has the DNA TGTGCCAGCAGTCAAGGGACCAGCAGTTTTGAGCAGTACTTC. Translation: CASSQGTSSFEQYF. The chain employs TRBV27 and TRBJ2-7; the D call may be TRBD1 or TRBD2 (5 bases each). CDR1 is MNHEY and CDR2 is SMNVEV in the germline V gene (reference sequence). CDR3 length equals 14 residues. The V end lost 5 bases, the J end lost 7 bases, and 18 bases lay between the germline ends.

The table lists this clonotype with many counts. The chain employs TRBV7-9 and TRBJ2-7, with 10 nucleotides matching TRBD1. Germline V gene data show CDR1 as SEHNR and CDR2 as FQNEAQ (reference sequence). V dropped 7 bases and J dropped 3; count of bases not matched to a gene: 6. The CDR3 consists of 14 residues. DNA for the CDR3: TGTGCCAGCACGGGACAGGGGACGTACTACGAGCAGTACTTC. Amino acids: CASTGQGTYYEQYF.

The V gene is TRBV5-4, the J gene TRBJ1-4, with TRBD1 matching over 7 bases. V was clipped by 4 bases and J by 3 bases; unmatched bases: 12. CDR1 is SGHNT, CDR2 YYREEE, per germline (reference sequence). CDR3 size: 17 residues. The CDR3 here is CASSRRTGAGANEKLFF. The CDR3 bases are TGTGCCAGCAGCCGCCGGACAGGAGCCGGGGCTAATGAAAAACTGTTTTTT.

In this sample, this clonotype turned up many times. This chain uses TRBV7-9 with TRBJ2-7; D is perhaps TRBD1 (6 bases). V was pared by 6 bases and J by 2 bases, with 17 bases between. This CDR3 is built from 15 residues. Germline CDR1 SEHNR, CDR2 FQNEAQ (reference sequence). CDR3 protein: CASSPQGTHTYEQYF. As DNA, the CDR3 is TGTGCCAGCAGTCCTCAAGGGACACATACCTACGAGCAGTACTTC.

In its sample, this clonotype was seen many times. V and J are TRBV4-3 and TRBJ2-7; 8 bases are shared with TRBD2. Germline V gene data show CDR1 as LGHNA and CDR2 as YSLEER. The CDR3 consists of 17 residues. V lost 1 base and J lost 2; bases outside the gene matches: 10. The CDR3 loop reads CASSQALEGGRTYEQYF. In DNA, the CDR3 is TGCGCCAGCAGCCAAGCCTTGGAGGGCGGGAGGACCTACGAGCAGTACTTC.